This T cell receptor (beta chain) was sequenced for a study of T cell clonality in common variable immunodeficiency. Overall study findings and caveats: Shared TCRbeta clones were fewer between CVID subjects than controls. TCRbeta clonality was increased in CVID versus healthy controls. Common variable immunodeficiency TCR beta sequences reportedly had fewer deletions and N-nucleotide insertions.

This clone was observed many times. Antigen specificity is unknown. The read comes to an end 3 residues before the CDR3 does, leaving the germline J gene to fill in the end. Here immunoSEQ multiplex PCR was the method, and the copy in TCRdb shows in-frame clones only, minus some. The repertoire yields 50,000 to 60,000 clones, none seen only once; the top ten contain 0.65% to 1%. Germline V gene sequence: CDR1 SQVTM, CDR2 ANQGSEA. V lost 6 bases, J lost 2 bases, and 8 bases stayed unmatched. The CDR3 has 14 amino acids. This clonotype was sampled from a person between 18 and 70 years old in good health. The chain links TRBV29-1 to TRBJ1-1; 8 bases line up with TRBD1. Material for sequencing was peripheral blood mononuclear cells. CDR3 bases read: TGCAGCGTAAGACAGGGGACGATAAACACTGAA. Translation gives CSVRQGTINTE. The full CDR3 is CSVRQGTINTEAFF.